This entry lists 19 T cell receptor beta chains sequenced from one sample in a study of metastatic and nonmetastatic thyroid tumors. Each patient went into thyroid surgery without having received any treatment. TCRdb reprocessed the PCR reads using MiXCR. The table includes 30,000 to 35,000 clones, less than 30% detected once. The source material was blood. The receptor source for this set is a female donor with papillary thyroid cancer or a benign thyroid nodule (not recorded which). Some clones in this sample may be carry-over from other donors' samples.

In this sample, this clone turned up many times. Relative to the germline gene, one junction end is altered; a read error may explain this. V gene TRBV5-4 combines with J gene TRBJ2-6, with D unclear. The germline gives CDR1 SGHNT, CDR2 YYREEE (reference sequence). The CDR3 is 15 amino acids. The CDR3 DNA is TGCGCCAGCAGCTTGGATAGGGCTGGGGCCAACGTCCTGACTTTC. Translated: CASSLDRAGANVLTF.

This clone was detected many times. The V and J genes are TRBV27 and TRBJ1-1, with TRBD1 matching 8 bases. V lost 3 bases and J lost 3; bases outside the gene matches: 9. The CDR3 is 16 amino acids. Looked up from germline, CDR1 is MNHEY and CDR2 is SMNVEV (reference sequence). The CDR3, as DNA: TGTGCCAGCAGTTTGACTCCAGGGGGCGCCGACACTGAAGCTTTCTTT. This sequence encodes CASSLTPGGADTEAFF.

There are many counts of this clone. This chain links TRBV27 with TRBJ1-6; 8 positions match TRBD1. Germline-derived CDR1 and CDR2 are MNHEY and SMNVEV (reference sequence). The V and J ends lost 4 bases and 10 bases, in that order; junction bases with no gene match: 9. This CDR3 is built from 15 residues. The CDR3 nucleotides read TGTGCCAGCAGTTCGCGACAGGGGTCGAGGTCACCCCTCCACTTT. This sequence encodes CASSSRQGSRSPLHF.

The rearrangement links TRBV28 to TRBJ2-7, with 9 nucleotides matching TRBD1. The CDR3 spans 16 residues. CDR1 and CDR2 (germline): MDHEN, SYDVKM. V shed 7 bases, J shed 6 bases, and the junction held 16 bases outside the gene matches. For the CDR3, the DNA is TGTGCCAGCATTCCTTCGGCGGGACAGGGTGCCGTCGAGCAGTACTTC. Amino acids: CASIPSAGQGAVEQYF. Variable domain in full (rest from reference TRBV28 and TRBJ2-7): DVKVTQSSRYLVKRTGEKVFLECVQDMDHENMFWYRQDPGLGLRLIYFSYDVKMKEKGDIPEGYSVSREKKERFSLILESASTNQTSMYLCASIPSAGQGAVEQYFGPGTRLTVT.

This clone was seen ten or more times. J is TRBJ2-7 and V is TRBV5-4, with 9 nucleotides matching TRBD2. The CDR3 spans 16 residues. The V gene end was trimmed by 4 bases and the J gene end by 5 bases; junction bases not matched to a gene: 13. Germline V CDR1 and CDR2: SGHNT, YYREEE (reference sequence). DNA for the CDR3: TGTGCCAGCAGCGGCGGGCTGGGCGGGAGGGCCCACGAGCAGTACTTC. This sequence encodes CASSGGLGGRAHEQYF.

This clone was seen many times. V and J are TRBV28 and TRBJ2-3; D unclear. The V gene's germline CDR1 is MDHEN and CDR2 SYDVKM. The ends were cut back, 8 bases at V and 4 bases at J, with 4 bases in the middle. CDR3 length: 10 amino acids. The chain's CDR3 is CASGADTQYF. The CDR3 bases are TGTGCCAGCGGTGCAGATACGCAGTATTTT.

V usage is TRBV7-2 and J usage is TRBJ2-5, with D possibly being TRBD2 (5 bases). V lost 3 bases to trimming and J lost 6 bases, with 17 bases between them. CDR1 SGHTA and CDR2 FQGNSA come from the germline V gene. The CDR3 covers 15 residues. This chain's CDR3 is CASSFSAGIWKTQYF. Written as DNA, the CDR3 is TGTGCCAGCAGCTTTTCCGCCGGGATTTGGAAGACCCAGTACTTC.

This clone occurred many times. The chain uses TRBV5-1 and TRBJ2-3; 9 positions agree with TRBD2. The CDR3 has 16 residues. The germline V gene encodes CDR1 SGHRS and CDR2 YFSETQ. With 4 bases clipped from V and 0 bases from J, the junction kept 6 bases outside the gene matches. The CDR3 here is CASSVWTSESTDTQYF. DNA of the CDR3: TGCGCCAGCAGCGTCTGGACTAGCGAGAGCACAGATACGCAGTATTTT.

This clone was recorded a few times. This chain joins TRBV28 and TRBJ2-7; 7 nucleotides agree with TRBD1. Trimming at V came to 7 bases and at J to 5 bases, leaving 8 bases not matched to a gene. The germline CDR1 and CDR2 sequences are MDHEN and SYDVKM. The CDR3 extends over 13 amino acids. The CDR3 spells CASIWVTGNEQYF. CDR3 DNA sequence: TGTGCCAGCATTTGGGTGACAGGGAACGAGCAGTACTTC.

This clone was observed at least ten times. The chain has TRBV7-9 and TRBJ2-1; 9 positions agree with TRBD1. This CDR3 comprises 15 residues. The germline V gene encodes CDR1 SEHNR and CDR2 FQNEAQ (reference sequence). With V trimmed by 3 bases and J by 1 base, 1 base remained unmatched. The CDR3 is CASSLGQGSYNEQFF. The DNA for the CDR3 is TGTGCCAGCAGCTTGGGACAGGGTTCCTACAATGAGCAGTTCTTC.

The chain uses TRBV9 and TRBJ2-7; D is possibly TRBD1 (6 bases). CDR1 and CDR2 (germline): SGDLS, YYNGEE. Trimming took 1 base from V and 3 from J, leaving 14 bases between them. CDR3 size: 15 residues. The chain's CDR3 is CASSVWGTMIYEQYF. As DNA, the CDR3 is TGTGCCAGCAGCGTATGGGGGACAATGATCTACGAGCAGTACTTC.

This clone was seen ten or more times. The chain joins TRBV28 to TRBJ2-3; 9 bases are a match to TRBD1. With V trimmed by 6 bases and J by 4 bases, 8 bases remained unmatched. The CDR3 has 15 residues. CDR1 is MDHEN and CDR2 is SYDVKM in the germline V gene. CDR3 sequence: CASSLPGQGPDTQYF. The CDR3 region has the DNA TGTGCCAGCAGCCTACCGGGACAGGGACCAGATACGCAGTATTTT. Complete variable domain (other parts from reference TRBV28 and TRBJ2-3): DVKVTQSSRYLVKRTGEKVFLECVQDMDHENMFWYRQDPGLGLRLIYFSYDVKMKEKGDIPEGYSVSREKKERFSLILESASTNQTSMYLCASSLPGQGPDTQYFGPGTRLTVL.

This rearrangement joins TRBV2 to TRBJ1-2, with 7 bases identical to TRBD1. The length of the CDR3 is 12 residues. From germline, CDR1 is SNHLY and CDR2 FYNNEI. V was pared by 8 bases and J by 3 bases, with 3 bases of the junction left unmatched. The CDR3 bases are TGTGCCAGCCGACAGGGCCACTATGGCTACACCTTC. This encodes CASRQGHYGYTF.

The chain carries TRBV20-1 and TRBJ2-1, with 13 bases identical to TRBD2. Looked up from germline, CDR1 is DFQATT and CDR2 is SNEGSKA (reference sequence). Unmatched junction bases numbered 20, after V lost 5 bases and J lost 4 bases. There are 20 residues in the CDR3. CDR3 bases: TGCAGTGCTTCATACTTCGGGACTAGCGGGGTGGCCACGAGGTACAATGAGCAGTTCTTC. Amino acid sequence: CSASYFGTSGVATRYNEQFF.

By share, this clone ranks as medium-sized. The chain carries TRBV19 and TRBJ2-7; 7 nucleotides agree with TRBD1. The trim removed 10 bases at V and 5 bases at J, leaving 8 bases unmatched. The germline V gene has CDR1 LNHDA and CDR2 SQIVND (reference sequence). This CDR3 region has 12 residues. The CDR3: CATTDRRNEQYF. The CDR3 region has the DNA TGTGCCACCACGGACAGGCGGAACGAGCAGTACTTC.

On this clone: Additional DNA sequences in this sample encode the identical CDR3. The chain is built from TRBV20-1 and TRBJ1-1, with unresolved D. Germline values: CDR1 DFQATT, CDR2 SNEGSKA (reference sequence). The CDR3 runs to 16 residues. The ends were cut back, 0 bases at V and 5 bases at J, with 19 bases in the middle. This CDR3 is CSARDRRGVRWTEAFF. CDR3 sequence (DNA): TGCAGTGCTAGAGATCGGCGAGGCGTAAGGTGGACTGAAGCTTTCTTT.

This clone ranks as medium-sized. This chain connects TRBV6-5 to TRBJ1-2; the D gene is possibly TRBD1 (5 bases). In germline, CDR1 is MNHEY, CDR2 SVGAGI. The CDR3 has 14 residues. V gave up 2 bases and J gave up 4 bases, with 11 bases separating them. The CDR3 DNA reads TGTGCCAGCAGTTACGGGCAGGGTGGCTATGGCTACACCTTC. Protein: CASSYGQGGYGYTF.

This clone was counted ten times or more. V is TRBV10-3 and J is TRBJ2-3; a possible D gene is TRBD2 (6 bases). V was trimmed by 10 bases and J by 4 bases, leaving 15 bases between them. The CDR3 covers 13 residues. Germline V gene data show CDR1 as ENHRY and CDR2 as SYGVKD. CDR3 amino acids: CATESGGADTQYF. The DNA for the CDR3 is TGTGCCACCGAAAGCGGAGGGGCAGATACGCAGTATTTT.

This clone ranks as medium-sized (0.01 to 0.1%). The genes are TRBV18 and TRBJ2-7; 9 bases align to TRBD1. CDR3 length: 13 amino acids. Losses at the gene ends were 3 bases for V and 7 bases for J; bases not matched to a gene: 4. Germline V lookup: CDR1 KGHSH, CDR2 LQKENI. This chain's CDR3 is CASSPGQGGEQYF. The CDR3 coding sequence is TGTGCCAGCTCACCGGGACAGGGTGGGGAGCAGTACTTC.